A selection of T cell receptor beta chains follows, all from one sample in a study of shared clonotypes between healthy human individuals. Measured with immunoSEQ multiplex PCR; TCRdb has only the in-frame clones, and not every one. The top ten hold over 1% of the sample, which has 1,500,000 or so clones, roughly 97% seen once. Material: naive CD4+ T cells sorted from blood. All receptors derive from a young man in good health. CDR3s include the opening cysteine and the closing phenylalanine or tryptophan. D genes are given only for firm matches. A clone size is listed for some rows: how often the clone was seen (once, few, many), or a class if it is expanded.

abundance: -; j_gene: TRBJ2-3; v_gene: TRBV7-9; d_gene: TRBD1; CDR3aa: CASSRRTGGSTDTQYF; CDR3nt: TGTGCCAGCAGCCGTCGGACAGGGGGCTCCACAGATACGCAGTATTTT
abundance: -; j_gene: TRBJ2-3; v_gene: TRBV6-1; d_gene: -; CDR3aa: CASSEAVRTTDTQYF; CDR3nt: TGTGCCAGCAGTGAAGCGGTCAGGACAACAGATACGCAGTATTTT
abundance: -; j_gene: TRBJ2-1; v_gene: TRBV10-2; d_gene: TRBD2; CDR3aa: CASSDSPGLAGAYNEQFF; CDR3nt: TGCGCCAGCAGTGACTCTCCGGGACTAGCGGGAGCTTACAATGAGCAGTTCTTC
abundance: -; j_gene: TRBJ1-4; v_gene: TRBV18; d_gene: -; CDR3aa: CASSPGRANEKLFF; CDR3nt: TGTGCCAGCTCACCAGGCAGGGCGAATGAAAAACTGTTTTTT
abundance: -; j_gene: TRBJ1-1; v_gene: TRBV27; d_gene: TRBD1; CDR3aa: CASSPLVGQGITEAFF; CDR3nt: TGTGCCAGCAGTCCCCTCGTTGGACAGGGGATCACTGAAGCTTTCTTT
abundance: -; j_gene: TRBJ2-2; v_gene: TRBV9; d_gene: -; CDR3aa: CASSGLSGAAGELFF; CDR3nt: TGTGCCAGCAGCGGACTCTCAGGGGCGGCTGGGGAGCTGTTTTTT
abundance: once; j_gene: TRBJ2-5; v_gene: TRBV27; d_gene: -; CDR3aa: CATGLLQETQYF; CDR3nt: TGTGCCACCGGTCTGCTCCAAGAGACCCAGTACTTC
abundance: -; j_gene: TRBJ2-3; v_gene: TRBV13; d_gene: -; CDR3aa: CASSLSGRVTDTQYF; CDR3nt: TGTGCCAGCAGCTTATCGGGACGGGTCACAGATACGCAGTATTTT
abundance: -; j_gene: TRBJ2-2; v_gene: TRBV5-5; d_gene: -; CDR3aa: CASSHGLRANTGELFF; CDR3nt: TGTGCCAGCAGCCACGGACTGAGAGCGAACACCGGGGAGCTGTTTTTT
abundance: once; j_gene: TRBJ1-5; v_gene: TRBV7-8; d_gene: TRBD1; CDR3aa: CASSPGQGFNQPQHF; CDR3nt: TGTGCCAGCAGCCCAGGACAGGGATTCAATCAGCCCCAGCATTTT
abundance: -; j_gene: TRBJ2-3; v_gene: TRBV5-1; d_gene: TRBD2; CDR3aa: CASSLTSAFTDTQYF; CDR3nt: TGCGCCAGCAGCCTTACTAGCGCTTTCACAGATACGCAGTATTTT
abundance: -; j_gene: TRBJ2-3; v_gene: TRBV27; d_gene: TRBD2; CDR3aa: CASSFTRLAGVRTDTQYF; CDR3nt: TGTGCCAGCAGTTTCACGAGACTAGCGGGAGTGCGCACAGATACGCAGTATTTT
abundance: -; j_gene: TRBJ2-1; v_gene: TRBV11-2; d_gene: -; CDR3aa: CASSFFTGNEQFF; CDR3nt: TGTGCCAGCAGCTTTTTCACGGGGAATGAGCAGTTCTTC